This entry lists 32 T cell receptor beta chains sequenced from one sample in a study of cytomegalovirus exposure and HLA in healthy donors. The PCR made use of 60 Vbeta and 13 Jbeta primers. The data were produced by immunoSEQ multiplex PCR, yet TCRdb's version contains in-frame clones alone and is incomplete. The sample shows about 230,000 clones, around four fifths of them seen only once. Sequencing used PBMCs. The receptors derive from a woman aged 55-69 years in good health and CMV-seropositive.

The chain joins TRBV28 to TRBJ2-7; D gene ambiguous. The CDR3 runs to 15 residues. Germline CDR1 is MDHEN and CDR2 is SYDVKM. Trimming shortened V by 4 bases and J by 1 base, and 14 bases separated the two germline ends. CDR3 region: CASSSSTWNSYEQYF. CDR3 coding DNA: TGTGCCAGCAGTTCTAGTACCTGGAATTCCTACGAGCAGTACTTC.

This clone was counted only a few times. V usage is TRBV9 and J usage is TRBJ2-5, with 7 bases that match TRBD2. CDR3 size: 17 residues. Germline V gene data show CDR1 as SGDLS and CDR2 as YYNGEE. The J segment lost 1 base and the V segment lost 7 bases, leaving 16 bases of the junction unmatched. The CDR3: CASEARGETHIQETQYF. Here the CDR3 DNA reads TGTGCCAGCGAAGCCCGGGGGGAAACCCATATCCAAGAGACCCAGTACTTC.

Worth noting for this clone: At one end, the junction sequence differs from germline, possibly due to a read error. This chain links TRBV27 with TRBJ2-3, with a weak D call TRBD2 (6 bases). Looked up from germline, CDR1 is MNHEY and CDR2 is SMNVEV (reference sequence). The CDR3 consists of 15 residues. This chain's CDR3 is CANSFGGVGPDTQYF. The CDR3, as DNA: TGTGCCAACAGTTTTGGAGGGGTAGGGCCAGATACGCAGTATTTT.

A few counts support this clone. The CDR3 loop is CASSISTQDYNEQFF. The CDR3 DNA reads as TGTGCCAGTAGTATATCAACCCAGGATTACAATGAGCAGTTCTTC. This chain connects TRBV19 to TRBJ2-1; no clear D. The CDR3 totals 15 residues. CDR1 is LNHDA, CDR2 SQIVND, per germline (reference sequence). With 2 bases removed from V and 4 bases from J, the gap between germline ends came to 12 bases.

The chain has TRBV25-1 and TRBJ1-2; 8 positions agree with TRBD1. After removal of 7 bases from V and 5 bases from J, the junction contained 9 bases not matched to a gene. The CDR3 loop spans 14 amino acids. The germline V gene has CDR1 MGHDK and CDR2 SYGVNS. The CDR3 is CASTDTDRGYGYTF. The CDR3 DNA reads TGTGCCAGCACAGACACCGACAGGGGATATGGCTACACCTTC.

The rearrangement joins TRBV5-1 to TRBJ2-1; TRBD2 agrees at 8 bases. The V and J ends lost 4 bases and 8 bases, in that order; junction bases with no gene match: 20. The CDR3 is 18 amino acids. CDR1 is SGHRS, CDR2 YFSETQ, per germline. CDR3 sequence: CASSPAGFGTSGFYEQFF. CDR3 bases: TGCGCCAGCAGCCCGGCCGGATTTGGGACTAGTGGTTTTTATGAGCAGTTCTTC.

The CDR3 region is CASSFWQASGGYTF. Written as DNA, the CDR3 is TGCGCCAGCAGCTTTTGGCAGGCGAGTGGTGGCTACACCTTC. This sequence joins TRBV5-1 and TRBJ1-2; the D is unclear. The CDR3 is 14 residues long. V lost 2 bases and J lost 7, with 15 bases in between. Per the germline V gene, CDR1 is SGHRS and CDR2 is YFSETQ.

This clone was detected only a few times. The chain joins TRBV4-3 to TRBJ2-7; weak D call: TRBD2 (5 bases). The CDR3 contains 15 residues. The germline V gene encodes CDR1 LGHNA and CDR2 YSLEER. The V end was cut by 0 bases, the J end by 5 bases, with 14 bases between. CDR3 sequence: CASSQDMRDGNEQYF. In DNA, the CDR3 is TGCGCCAGCAGCCAAGATATGAGGGATGGCAACGAGCAGTACTTC.

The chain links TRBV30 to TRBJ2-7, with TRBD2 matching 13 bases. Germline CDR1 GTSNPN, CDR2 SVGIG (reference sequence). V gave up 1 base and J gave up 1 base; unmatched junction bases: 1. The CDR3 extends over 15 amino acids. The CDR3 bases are TGTGCCTGGAGTGGGGGACTAGCGGGGTCCTACGAGCAGTACTTC. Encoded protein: CAWSGGLAGSYEQYF.

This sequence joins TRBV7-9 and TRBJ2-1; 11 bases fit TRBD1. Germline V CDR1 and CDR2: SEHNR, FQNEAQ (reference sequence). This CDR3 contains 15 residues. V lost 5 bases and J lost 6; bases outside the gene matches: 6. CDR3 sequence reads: CASSPRTGGANEQFF. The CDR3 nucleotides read TGTGCCAGCAGCCCCCGGACAGGGGGCGCCAATGAGCAGTTCTTC.

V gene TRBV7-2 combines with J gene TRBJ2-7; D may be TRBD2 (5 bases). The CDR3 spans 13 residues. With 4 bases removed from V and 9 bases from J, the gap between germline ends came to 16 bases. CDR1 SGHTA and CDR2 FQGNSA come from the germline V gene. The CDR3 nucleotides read TGTGCCAGCAGCTCGGACTCTTATCGTTGGCAGTACTTC. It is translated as CASSSDSYRWQYF. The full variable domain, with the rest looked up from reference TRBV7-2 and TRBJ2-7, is GAGVSQSPSNKVTEKGKDVELRCDPISGHTALYWYRQSLGQGLEFLIYFQGNSAPDKSGLPSDRFSAERTGGSVSTLTIQRTQQEDSAVYLCASSSDSYRWQYFGPGTRLTVT.

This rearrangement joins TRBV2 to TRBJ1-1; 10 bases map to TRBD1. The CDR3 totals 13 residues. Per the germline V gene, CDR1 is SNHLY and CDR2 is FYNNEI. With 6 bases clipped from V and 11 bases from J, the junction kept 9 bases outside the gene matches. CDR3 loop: CASRGQGPKWAFF. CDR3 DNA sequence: TGTGCCAGCAGGGGACAGGGGCCAAAATGGGCTTTCTTT.

CDR3 nucleotides: TGCGCCAGCAGCTATGGACAGGGGGCCTACAATGAGCAGTTCTTC. Its translation: CASSYGQGAYNEQFF. The chain joins TRBV5-1 to TRBJ2-1, with 10 bases fitting TRBD1. Germline CDR1 is SGHRS and CDR2 is YFSETQ. The length of the CDR3 is 15 residues. Trimming removed 3 bases from V and 2 bases from J; junction bases left unmatched: 2. The entire variable domain, with the rest obtained from reference TRBV5-1 and TRBJ2-1, is as follows: KAGVTQTPRYLIKTRGQQVTLSCSPISGHRSVSWYQQTPGQGLQFLFEYFSETQRNKGNFPGRFSGRQFSNSRSEMNVSTLELGDSALYLCASSYGQGAYNEQFFGPGTRLTVL.

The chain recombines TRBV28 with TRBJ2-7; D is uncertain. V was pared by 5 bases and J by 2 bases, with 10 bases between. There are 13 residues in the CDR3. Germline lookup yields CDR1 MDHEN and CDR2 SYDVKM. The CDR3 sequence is CASSPVTPYEQYF. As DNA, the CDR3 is TGTGCCAGCAGTCCCGTTACACCCTACGAGCAGTACTTC. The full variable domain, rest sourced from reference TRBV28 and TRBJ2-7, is DVKVTQSSRYLVKRTGEKVFLECVQDMDHENMFWYRQDPGLGLRLIYFSYDVKMKEKGDIPEGYSVSREKKERFSLILESASTNQTSMYLCASSPVTPYEQYFGPGTRLTVT.

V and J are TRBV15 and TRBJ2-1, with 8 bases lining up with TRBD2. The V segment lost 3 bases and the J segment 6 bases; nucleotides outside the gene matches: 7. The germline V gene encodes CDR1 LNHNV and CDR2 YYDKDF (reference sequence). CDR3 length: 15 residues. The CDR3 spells CATSSPGGRGNEQFF. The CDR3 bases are TGTGCCACCAGCAGCCCGGGGGGGAGGGGCAATGAGCAGTTCTTC.

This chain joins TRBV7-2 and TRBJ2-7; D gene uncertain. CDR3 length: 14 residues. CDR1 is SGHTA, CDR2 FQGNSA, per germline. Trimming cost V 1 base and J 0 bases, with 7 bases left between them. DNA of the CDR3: TGTGCCAGCAGCTTAGGGTACACCTCCTACGAGCAGTACTTC. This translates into CASSLGYTSYEQYF.

The CDR3: CASSLYGQGKAFF. In nucleotides, the CDR3 is TGTGCCAGCAGCCTCTATGGGCAGGGTAAAGCTTTCTTT. V gene TRBV13 combines with J gene TRBJ1-1; perhaps TRBD1 as D (5 bases). This CDR3 is built from 13 residues. Per the germline V gene, CDR1 is PRHDT and CDR2 is FYEKMQ (reference sequence). Trimming removed 5 bases at V and 9 bases at J, with 16 bases between.

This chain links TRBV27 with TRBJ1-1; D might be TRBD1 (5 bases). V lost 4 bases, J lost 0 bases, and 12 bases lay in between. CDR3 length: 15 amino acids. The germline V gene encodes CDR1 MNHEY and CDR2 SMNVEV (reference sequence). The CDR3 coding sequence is TGTGCCAGCAGTTCTAGTGCGGGGGTGAACACTGAAGCTTTCTTT. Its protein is CASSSSAGVNTEAFF.

The CDR3, as DNA: TGTGCCAGCAGCTTGGGGGGGCAGGGCAGTCAGCCCCAGCATTTT. Its translation is CASSLGGQGSQPQHF. This rearrangement joins TRBV7-2 to TRBJ1-5, with a tentative D call TRBD1 (6 bases). V was shortened by 3 bases and J by 6 bases, with 15 bases between the two germline ends. The CDR3 spans 15 residues. Germline-derived CDR1 and CDR2 are SGHTA and FQGNSA. Drawing the rest from reference TRBV7-2 and TRBJ1-5, the complete variable domain is GAGVSQSPSNKVTEKGKDVELRCDPISGHTALYWYRQSLGQGLEFLIYFQGNSAPDKSGLPSDRFSAERTGGSVSTLTIQRTQQEDSAVYLCASSLGGQGSQPQHFGDGTRLSIL.

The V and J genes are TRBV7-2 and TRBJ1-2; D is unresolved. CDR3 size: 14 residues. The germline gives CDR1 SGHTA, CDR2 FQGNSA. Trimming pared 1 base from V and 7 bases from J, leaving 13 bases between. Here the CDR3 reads CASSLDPGLGGYTF. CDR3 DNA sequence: TGTGCCAGCAGCTTAGACCCGGGGTTAGGTGGCTACACCTTC.

CDR3 in DNA: TGTGCCAGCAGCGTAGCGGGGGGGGAGGGAGAGACCCAGTACTTC. Its translation: CASSVAGGEGETQYF. The rearrangement links TRBV9 to TRBJ2-5, with TRBD2 matching 8 bases. Germline values: CDR1 SGDLS, CDR2 YYNGEE. V shed 0 bases, J shed 4 bases, and the junction held 5 bases outside the gene matches. This CDR3 is built from 15 residues.

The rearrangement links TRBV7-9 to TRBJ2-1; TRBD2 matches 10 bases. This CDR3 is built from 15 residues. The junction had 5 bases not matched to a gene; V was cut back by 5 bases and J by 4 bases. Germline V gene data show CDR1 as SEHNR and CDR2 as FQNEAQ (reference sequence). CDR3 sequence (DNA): TGTGCCAGCAGCATACCTAGCGGGGGTTACAATGAGCAGTTCTTC. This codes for CASSIPSGGYNEQFF.

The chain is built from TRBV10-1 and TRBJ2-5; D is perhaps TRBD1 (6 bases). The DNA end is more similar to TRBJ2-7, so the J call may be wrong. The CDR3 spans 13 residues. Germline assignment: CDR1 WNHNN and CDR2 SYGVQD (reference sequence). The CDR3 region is CASSHGTTYEQYF. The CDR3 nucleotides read TGCGCCAGCAGCCACGGGACAACCTACGAGCAGTACTTC.

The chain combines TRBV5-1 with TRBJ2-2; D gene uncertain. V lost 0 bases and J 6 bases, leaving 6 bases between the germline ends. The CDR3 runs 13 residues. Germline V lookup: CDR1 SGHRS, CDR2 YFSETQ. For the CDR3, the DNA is TGCGCCAGCAGCTTGGTTCGTTCCGGGGAGCTGTTTTTT. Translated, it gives CASSLVRSGELFF. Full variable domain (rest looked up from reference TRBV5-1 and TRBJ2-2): KAGVTQTPRYLIKTRGQQVTLSCSPISGHRSVSWYQQTPGQGLQFLFEYFSETQRNKGNFPGRFSGRQFSNSRSEMNVSTLELGDSALYLCASSLVRSGELFFGEGSRLTVL.

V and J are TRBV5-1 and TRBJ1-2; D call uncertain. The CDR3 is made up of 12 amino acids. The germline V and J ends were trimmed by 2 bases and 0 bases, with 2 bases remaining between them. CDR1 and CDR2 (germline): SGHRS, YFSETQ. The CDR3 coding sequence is TGCGCCAGCAGCTTTACTAACTATGGCTACACCTTC. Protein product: CASSFTNYGYTF.

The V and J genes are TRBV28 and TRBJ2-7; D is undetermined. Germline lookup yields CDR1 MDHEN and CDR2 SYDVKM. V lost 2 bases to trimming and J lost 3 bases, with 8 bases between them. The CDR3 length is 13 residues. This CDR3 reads CASSLPGSYEQYF. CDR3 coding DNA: TGTGCCAGCAGTTTACCAGGCAGCTACGAGCAGTACTTC.

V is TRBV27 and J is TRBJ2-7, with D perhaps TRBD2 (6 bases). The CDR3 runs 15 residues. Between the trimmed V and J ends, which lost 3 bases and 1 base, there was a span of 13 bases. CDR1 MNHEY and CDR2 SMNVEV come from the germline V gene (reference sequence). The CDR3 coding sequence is TGTGCCAGCAGTTTGGTAGGAGGGGTATCCTACGAGCAGTACTTC. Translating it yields CASSLVGGVSYEQYF.

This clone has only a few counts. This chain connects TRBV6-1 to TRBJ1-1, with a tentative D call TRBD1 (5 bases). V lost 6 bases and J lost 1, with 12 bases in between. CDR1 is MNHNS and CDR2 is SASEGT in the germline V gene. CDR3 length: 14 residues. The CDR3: CASRSPGGNTEAFF. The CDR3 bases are TGTGCCAGCAGATCCCCGGGGGGGAACACTGAAGCTTTCTTT.

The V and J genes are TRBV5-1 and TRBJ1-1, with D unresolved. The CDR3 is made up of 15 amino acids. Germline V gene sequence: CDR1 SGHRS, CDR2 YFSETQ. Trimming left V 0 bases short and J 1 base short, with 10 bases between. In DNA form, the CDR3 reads TGCGCCAGCAGCTTGGTCGGACGGGAGAACACTGAAGCTTTCTTT. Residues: CASSLVGRENTEAFF.

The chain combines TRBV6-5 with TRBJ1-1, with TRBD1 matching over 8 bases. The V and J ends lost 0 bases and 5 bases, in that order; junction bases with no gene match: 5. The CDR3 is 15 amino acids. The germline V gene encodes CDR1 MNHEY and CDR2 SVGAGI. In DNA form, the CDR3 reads TGTGCCAGCAGTTACTCGGGCAGGGGGCATACTGAAGCTTTCTTT. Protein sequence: CASSYSGRGHTEAFF.

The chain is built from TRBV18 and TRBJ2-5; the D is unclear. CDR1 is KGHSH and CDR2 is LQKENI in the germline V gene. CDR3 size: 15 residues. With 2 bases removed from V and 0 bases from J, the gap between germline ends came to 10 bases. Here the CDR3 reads CASSPGLAHQETQYF. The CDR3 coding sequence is TGTGCCAGCTCACCAGGTTTGGCACACCAAGAGACCCAGTACTTC.

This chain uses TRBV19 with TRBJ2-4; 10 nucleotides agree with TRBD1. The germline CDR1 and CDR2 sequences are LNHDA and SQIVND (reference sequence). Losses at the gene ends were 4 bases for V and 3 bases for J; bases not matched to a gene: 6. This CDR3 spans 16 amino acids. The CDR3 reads CASSTRQGAGKNIQYF. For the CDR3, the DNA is TGTGCCAGTAGTACAAGACAGGGGGCCGGCAAAAACATTCAGTACTTC.